The 20 T cell receptor beta chains below all came from one sample that was sequenced in a study of early T cells in non-severe SARS-CoV-2 infection. TCRdb independently ran MiXCR on the 5' RACE reads; one entry per CDR3 protein. This sample yields some 30,000 distinct CDR3 sequences, of which around 9% are seen a single time; under 15% belongs to the top ten. Sequencing input: whole blood. These receptors originate from an adult who was a healthcare worker with PCR-confirmed SARS-CoV-2 infection or an uninfected control (not recorded which).

There are many counts of this clonotype. This sequence joins TRBV20-1 and TRBJ2-2, with a weak D call TRBD1 (5 bases). This CDR3 comprises 14 residues. Germline-derived CDR1 and CDR2 are DFQATT and SNEGSKA (reference sequence). Trimming pared 3 bases from V and 0 bases from J, leaving 8 bases between. This CDR3 reads CSARETANTGELFF. In nucleotides, the CDR3 is TGCAGTGCTAGGGAGACAGCGAACACCGGGGAGCTGTTTTTT.

The sample holds many counts of this clonotype. CDR3 in DNA: TGTGCCAGCAGTGCCCCGGAGAGCTCCTATAATTCACCCCTCCACTTT. Its protein product is CASSAPESSYNSPLHF. The chain is built from TRBV6-1 and TRBJ1-6; no clear D. The V gene lost 4 bases and the J gene lost 0 bases, with 10 bases spanning the gap. Looked up from germline, CDR1 is MNHNS and CDR2 is SASEGT. This CDR3 contains 16 residues.

This clonotype was picked up many times. The rearrangement links TRBV7-3 to TRBJ2-6; a weak D match, TRBD2 (5 bases). Per the germline V gene, CDR1 is SGHTA and CDR2 is FQGTGA. The CDR3 contains 15 residues. Trimming left V 2 bases short and J 2 bases short, with 7 bases between. CDR3 bases: TGTGCCAGCAGCTTAGCGGGTACTGGGGCCAACGTCCTGACTTTC. Protein sequence: CASSLAGTGANVLTF.

This clonotype is judged medium-sized. The chain recombines TRBV7-2 with TRBJ2-1, with 11 nucleotides matching TRBD2. Germline V gene lookup returns CDR1 SGHTA and CDR2 FQGNSA. This CDR3 spans 14 amino acids. The V segment lost 3 bases and the J segment 6 bases; nucleotides outside the gene matches: 1. The CDR3 DNA follows: TGTGCCAGCAGCTTCACTAGCGGGAGCAATGAGCAGTTCTTC. Residues: CASSFTSGSNEQFF.

This chain connects TRBV2 to TRBJ2-1, with D tentatively TRBD2 (5 bases). The length of the CDR3 is 14 residues. The V gene's germline CDR1 is SNHLY and CDR2 FYNNEI. Trimming took off 4 bases at V and 0 bases at J, with 7 bases between the two ends. DNA for the CDR3: TGTGCCAGCAGTGCGGGGTTCTCCTACAATGAGCAGTTCTTC. Protein: CASSAGFSYNEQFF.

This clonotype came up a few times. The rearrangement links TRBV30 to TRBJ1-2, with D maybe TRBD1 (5 bases). The CDR3 loop spans 16 amino acids. In germline, CDR1 is GTSNPN, CDR2 SVGIG (reference sequence). Trimming stripped 1 base from V and 1 base from J, with 16 bases between. The DNA for the CDR3 is TGTGCCTGGAGTGCACGATCAGGGAGATTTAACTATGGCTACACCTTC. It encodes CAWSARSGRFNYGYTF.

In this sample, this clonotype turned up a few times. The chain has TRBV6-5 and TRBJ2-3; D may be TRBD2 (5 bases). Germline V CDR1 and CDR2: MNHEY, SVGAGI. The V gene lost 6 bases and the J gene lost 6 bases, with 16 bases spanning the gap. This CDR3 has 14 amino acids. CDR3 in DNA: TGTGCCAGCAGAGGCTGGACTTTCGACGATACGCAGTATTTT. It is translated as CASRGWTFDDTQYF.

At least ten counts were recorded for this clonotype. The gene calls are TRBV10-3 and TRBJ2-5; TRBD2 matches at 10 bases. Trimming cost V 5 bases and J 1 base; bases outside gene matches: 1. The germline gives CDR1 ENHRY, CDR2 SYGVKD. The CDR3 loop spans 14 amino acids. In DNA, the CDR3 is TGTGCCATCAGTACTAGCGGGACCCAAGAGACCCAGTACTTC. This sequence encodes CAISTSGTQETQYF.

This clonotype appeared many times. This sequence joins TRBV12-3 or TRBV12-4 and TRBJ2-5; a weak D match, TRBD2 (6 bases). This CDR3 is built from 13 residues. Trimming took off 6 bases at V and 1 base at J, with 9 bases between the two ends. CDR3 amino acids: CASRRDFQETQYF. For the CDR3, the DNA is TGTGCCAGCAGGCGGGATTTCCAAGAGACCCAGTACTTC.

This clonotype was found many times. The genes are TRBV11-2 and TRBJ1-6, with D perhaps matching TRBD1 (6 bases). V lost 7 bases to trimming and J lost 3 bases, with 16 bases between them. The CDR3 contains 16 residues. Germline lookup yields CDR1 SGHAT and CDR2 FQNNGV. CDR3 amino acids: CASTSRPGDYNSPLHF. The CDR3 DNA follows: TGTGCCAGCACCTCCCGGCCAGGGGACTATAATTCACCCCTCCACTTT.

In this sample, this clonotype turned up many times. The chain has TRBV6-2 or TRBV6-3 and TRBJ2-3; no reliable D call. The J call may be mistaken, given a closer DNA end match to TRBJ1-5. The CDR3 has 11 amino acids. Germline V gene data show CDR1 as MNHEY and CDR2 as SVGEGT. In DNA, the CDR3 is TGTGCCAGCAGCTCCCGAGATACGCAGCATTTT. Translation: CASSSRDTQHF.

This clonotype was counted a few times. The gene calls are TRBV7-9 and TRBJ1-4; no clear D gene. The V end lost 3 bases, the J end lost 8 bases, and 16 bases lay between the germline ends. CDR3 size: 15 residues. Germline lookup yields CDR1 SEHNR and CDR2 FQNEAQ (reference sequence). CDR3 sequence reads: CASSFTAMGGEKLFF. In DNA form, the CDR3 reads TGTGCCAGCAGCTTCACGGCCATGGGTGGGGAAAAACTGTTTTTT.

This clonotype has ten or more counts. The chain employs TRBV10-3 and TRBJ1-1, with no clear D. Germline V gene sequence: CDR1 ENHRY, CDR2 SYGVKD. The CDR3 contains 15 residues. V shed 8 bases and J shed 3 bases, with 19 bases lying between them. CDR3 amino acids: CAISHNPRIDTEAFF. The CDR3 DNA reads as TGTGCCATCTCACACAATCCACGGATTGACACTGAAGCTTTCTTT.

The chain combines TRBV7-2 with TRBJ2-5, with no clear D. The CDR3 runs 15 residues. Per germline, CDR1 SGHTA and CDR2 FQGNSA. V was clipped by 1 base and J by 5 bases, with 14 bases between them. The CDR3 DNA reads TGTGCCAGCAGCTTAGTGGGCAGGTTTGGGGAGACCCAGTACTTC. It codes for CASSLVGRFGETQYF.

This clonotype was detected many times. The chain links TRBV7-9 to TRBJ2-7; D gene unclear. The CDR3 consists of 12 residues. Germline CDR1 reads SEHNR; CDR2 reads FQNEAQ (reference sequence). The V gene lost 1 base and the J gene lost 2 bases, with 3 bases spanning the gap. CDR3 sequence (DNA): TGTGCCAGCAGCTTAGGAACCTACGAGCAGTACTTC. Its protein is CASSLGTYEQYF.

This clonotype has a handful of counts. The rearrangement uses TRBV11-1 and TRBJ2-1; D is possibly TRBD1 (6 bases). Per germline, CDR1 SGHAT and CDR2 FQDESV (reference sequence). Trimming left V 2 bases short and J 4 bases short, with 12 bases between. This CDR3 contains 15 residues. CDR3 nucleotides: TGTGCCAGCAGCTTAATCTCCACAGGGTACAATGAGCAGTTCTTC. It is translated as CASSLISTGYNEQFF.

This clonotype has at least ten counts. J is TRBJ2-3 and V is TRBV7-3; TRBD2 aligns across 8 bases. CDR3 length equals 16 residues. J gave up 4 bases and V 4 bases, and 10 bases lay outside the gene matches. Germline V gives CDR1 SGHTA, CDR2 FQGTGA. The CDR3 region is CASSSHGGEESDTQYF. In DNA, the CDR3 is TGTGCCAGCAGCTCGCACGGGGGGGAGGAGTCAGATACGCAGTATTTT.

This clonotype has at least ten counts. V is TRBV7-3 and J is TRBJ2-6; no clear D gene. Trimming took 5 bases from V and 1 from J, leaving 6 bases between them. Germline CDR1 and CDR2: SGHTA and FQGTGA. This CDR3 comprises 14 residues. CDR3 nucleotide sequence: TGTGCCAGCAGCCTCCAATCTGGGGCCAACGTCCTGACTTTC. As protein: CASSLQSGANVLTF.

This clonotype was observed many times. The CDR3 region is CASSFDKRSYEQYF. Here the CDR3 DNA reads TGCGCCAGCAGCTTCGACAAGCGGTCCTACGAGCAGTACTTC. The V and J genes are TRBV5-1 and TRBJ2-7, with D maybe TRBD2 (5 bases). V was clipped by 2 bases and J by 1 base, with 10 bases between them. The germline V gene has CDR1 SGHRS and CDR2 YFSETQ. This CDR3 spans 14 amino acids.

This clonotype was observed many times. The V call is TRBV10-1, the J call TRBJ2-3, with TRBD2 identical over 7 bases. With 5 bases clipped from V and 6 bases from J, the junction kept 2 bases outside the gene matches. This CDR3 is built from 12 residues. Germline V gene sequence: CDR1 WNHNN, CDR2 SYGVQD (reference sequence). DNA for the CDR3: TGCGCCAGCAGTCCCGGGGGGGATACGCAGTATTTT. This encodes CASSPGGDTQYF.